What follows are 10 T cell receptor beta chains derived from one specimen sequenced in a study of blood T cell repertoires in COVID-19. Some clones are missing from TCRdb's copy, which holds only in-frame ones; the method was immunoSEQ multiplex PCR. The table records 29,000 or so clones, approximately 80% of them present only once. Sequences were obtained from peripheral blood. These receptors were obtained from a woman aged 70-85 years with acute or convalescent COVID-19.

This sequence joins TRBV5-6 and TRBJ2-2; 12 bases fit TRBD1. In germline, CDR1 is SGHDT, CDR2 YYEEEE. CDR3 length equals 19 residues. V gave up 4 bases and J gave up 0 bases; unmatched junction bases: 10. The CDR3 coding sequence is TGTGCCAGCAGCCCCCTGGGACAGGGGGCTTTTTCGAACACCGGGGAGCTGTTTTTT. Its translation: CASSPLGQGAFSNTGELFF.

This rearrangement joins TRBV7-3 to TRBJ2-5; 7 nucleotides agree with TRBD2. The CDR3 sequence is 15 residues long. The germline V gene has CDR1 SGHTA and CDR2 FQGTGA. The J segment lost 2 bases and the V segment lost 0 bases, leaving 3 bases of the junction unmatched. CDR3 DNA: TGTGCCAGCAGCTTAACGGCAGCGGGGCAAGAGACCCAGTACTTC. It translates to CASSLTAAGQETQYF. Using reference TRBV7-3 and TRBJ2-5 for the parts outside the CDR3, the full variable domain is GAGVSQTPSNKVTEKGKYVELRCDPISGHTALYWYRQSLGQGPEFLIYFQGTGAADDSGLPNDRFFAVRPEGSVSTLKIQRTERGDSAVYLCASSLTAAGQETQYFGPGTRLLVL.

This chain connects TRBV27 to TRBJ2-7; 8 nucleotides agree with TRBD2. The CDR3 has 14 residues. From germline, CDR1 is MNHEY and CDR2 SMNVEV (reference sequence). J lost 2 bases, V lost 6 bases, and 6 bases had no gene match. CDR3 nucleotides: TGTGCCAGCAGCCCGAGCGGGAGCCCCTACGAGCAGTACTTC. The encoded protein is CASSPSGSPYEQYF.

The chain combines TRBV15 with TRBJ2-7, with D maybe TRBD1 (6 bases). The CDR3 extends over 15 amino acids. With 3 bases removed from V and 5 bases from J, the gap between germline ends came to 17 bases. Per germline, CDR1 LNHNV and CDR2 YYDKDF (reference sequence). The CDR3 spells CATSSRQVVGDEQYF. DNA for the CDR3: TGTGCCACCAGCAGCAGACAGGTGGTGGGGGACGAGCAGTACTTC.

This clone was found once. The rearrangement joins TRBV3-1 (or the pseudogene TRBV3-2) to TRBJ2-2; 13 bases line up with TRBD2. Germline loops: CDR1 LGHDT, CDR2 YNNKEL (reference sequence). This CDR3 is 18 amino acids long. V lost 4 bases to trimming and J lost 3 bases; unmatched junction nucleotides: 8. The CDR3 sequence is CASSLSGLAGAYTGELFF. The CDR3 region has the DNA TGTGCCAGCAGCCTCTCAGGACTAGCGGGGGCCTACACCGGGGAGCTGTTTTTT.

The chain uses TRBV7-2 and TRBJ2-2; 9 positions agree with TRBD1. V gave up 2 bases and J gave up 6 bases; unmatched junction bases: 4. This CDR3 spans 15 amino acids. Germline lookup yields CDR1 SGHTA and CDR2 FQGNSA. CDR3 bases: TGTGCCAGCAGCTTATGGGACAGGGTTTCCGGGGAGCTGTTTTTT. It encodes CASSLWDRVSGELFF. The full variable domain, with the rest looked up from reference TRBV7-2 and TRBJ2-2, is GAGVSQSPSNKVTEKGKDVELRCDPISGHTALYWYRQSLGQGLEFLIYFQGNSAPDKSGLPSDRFSAERTGGSVSTLTIQRTQQEDSAVYLCASSLWDRVSGELFFGEGSRLTVL.

The V gene is TRBV5-1, the J gene TRBJ2-5, with a possible D match to TRBD1 (7 bases). Trimming cost V 0 bases and J 5 bases, with 14 bases left between them. The germline V gene encodes CDR1 SGHRS and CDR2 YFSETQ. CDR3 length: 15 amino acids. CDR3 sequence reads: CASSLGQGGVETQYF. In nucleotides, the CDR3 is TGCGCCAGCAGCTTGGGTCAGGGGGGAGTGGAGACCCAGTACTTC.

This clone was detected only once. The chain joins TRBV6-5 to TRBJ2-2; D may be TRBD2 (5 bases). V was shortened by 2 bases and J by 7 bases, with 14 bases between the two germline ends. Germline V gene sequence: CDR1 MNHEY, CDR2 SVGAGI. This CDR3 is 15 amino acids long. DNA for the CDR3: TGTGCCAGCAGTTACGCCCCGGGGAGTCGCGGGGAGCTGTTTTTT. This encodes CASSYAPGSRGELFF.

The chain recombines TRBV4-3 with TRBJ2-5; 10 nucleotides match TRBD2. V gave up 1 base and J gave up 3 bases; unmatched junction bases: 5. The germline gives CDR1 LGHNA, CDR2 YSLEER. The CDR3 length is 16 residues. DNA of the CDR3: TGCGCCAGCAGCCAAGTCGCTCTAGCGGGGGAAGAGACCCAGTACTTC. Its protein product is CASSQVALAGEETQYF.

The V call is TRBV29-1, the J call TRBJ2-5; 8 nucleotides align to TRBD2. CDR3 size: 15 residues. With 4 bases clipped from V and 4 bases from J, the junction kept 11 bases outside the gene matches. Germline V gene sequence: CDR1 SQVTM, CDR2 ANQGSEA. CDR3 region: CSVGLGGGRGETQYF. DNA of the CDR3: TGCAGCGTTGGGCTGGGCGGGGGGCGAGGAGAGACCCAGTACTTC. Full variable domain (remainder filled in from reference TRBV29-1 and TRBJ2-5): SAVISQKPSRDICQRGTSLTIQCQVDSQVTMMFWYRQQPGQSLTLIATANQGSEATYESGFVIDKFPISRPNLTFSTLTVSNMSPEDSSIYLCSVGLGGGRGETQYFGPGTRLLVL.